The 4 T cell receptor beta chains in this list originate from one sample, sequenced in a study of T cell responses to AZD1222 COVID-19 vaccine. Profiled with immunoSEQ multiplex PCR; TCRdb holds only in-frame clones, not every one. The sample has under 150,000 clones, 88% seen once. Here the sequenced sample was peripheral blood, taken on day 0 of MenACWY control vaccination. Source of these receptors: an adult in good health.

The V call is TRBV30, the J call TRBJ2-5; 12 bases match TRBD2. This CDR3 contains 16 residues. V shed 3 bases and J 4 bases; nucleotides not matched to a gene: 9. Germline CDR1 and CDR2: GTSNPN and SVGIG (reference sequence). CDR3 residues: CAWSTTGTSGLETQYF. In DNA form, the CDR3 reads TGTGCCTGGAGCACGACCGGGACTAGCGGGCTAGAGACCCAGTACTTC.

The V call is TRBV11-2, the J call TRBJ2-7; TRBD2 agrees at 8 bases. Germline loops: CDR1 SGHAT, CDR2 FQNNGV. With 2 bases clipped from V and 0 bases from J, the junction kept 3 bases outside the gene matches. This CDR3 contains 15 residues. Here the CDR3 reads CASSLISGSSYEQYF. The CDR3 DNA reads as TGTGCCAGCAGCTTAATAAGCGGGAGCTCCTACGAGCAGTACTTC.

About this clone itself: One junction end disagrees with the germline gene, perhaps due to a read error. The J gene is TRBJ2-5, the V gene TRBV2; 7 nucleotides match TRBD2. In germline, CDR1 is SNHLY, CDR2 FYNNEI. CDR3 length: 15 residues. The CDR3 nucleotides are TGTGCCTGCAGGAGTGGCGGGAGCCGGGAAGAGACCCAGTACTTC. Its translation: CACRSGGSREETQYF.

This rearrangement joins TRBV7-8 to TRBJ2-7; 7 bases align to TRBD2. The V gene end was trimmed by 2 bases and the J gene end by 1 base; junction bases not matched to a gene: 11. CDR1 SGHVS and CDR2 FQNEAQ come from the germline V gene. The CDR3 has 17 residues. The CDR3 here is CASSLTSAGLQSYEQYF. CDR3 DNA sequence: TGTGCCAGCAGCTTAACATCAGCGGGACTTCAATCCTACGAGCAGTACTTC.